The clone carrying this T cell receptor (beta chain) was counted a few times. The data were obtained in a study of molecular identifiers for immune sequencing clone quantification. Study summary: Replicate RNA from around 20,000 or 100,000 naive CD8 T cells formed five aliquots; four were sequenced.

V was clipped by 0 bases and J by 3 bases, with 11 bases between them. CDR3 length equals 15 residues. Germline V lookup: CDR1 LGHNA, CDR2 YSLEER. MiXCR, applied by TCRdb to the PCR reads, yields one record per CDR3 protein. The sample consists of a few hundred thousand distinct CDR3 sequences, 24% of them appearing once. The specimen sequenced was naive CD8+ T cells from blood, with Jurkat cell RNA spiked in. The subset: FACS-sorted CD8+CD4-CCR7+CD45RA+ naive T cells. The chain uses TRBV4-3 and TRBJ2-5, with D hard to call. The sequence came from a human donor in good health. Some libraries in this study had Jurkat cell RNA spiked in. The CDR3 is CASSQDTEWEETQYF. The CDR3 nucleotides read TGCGCCAGCAGCCAAGATACCGAATGGGAAGAGACCCAGTACTTC.